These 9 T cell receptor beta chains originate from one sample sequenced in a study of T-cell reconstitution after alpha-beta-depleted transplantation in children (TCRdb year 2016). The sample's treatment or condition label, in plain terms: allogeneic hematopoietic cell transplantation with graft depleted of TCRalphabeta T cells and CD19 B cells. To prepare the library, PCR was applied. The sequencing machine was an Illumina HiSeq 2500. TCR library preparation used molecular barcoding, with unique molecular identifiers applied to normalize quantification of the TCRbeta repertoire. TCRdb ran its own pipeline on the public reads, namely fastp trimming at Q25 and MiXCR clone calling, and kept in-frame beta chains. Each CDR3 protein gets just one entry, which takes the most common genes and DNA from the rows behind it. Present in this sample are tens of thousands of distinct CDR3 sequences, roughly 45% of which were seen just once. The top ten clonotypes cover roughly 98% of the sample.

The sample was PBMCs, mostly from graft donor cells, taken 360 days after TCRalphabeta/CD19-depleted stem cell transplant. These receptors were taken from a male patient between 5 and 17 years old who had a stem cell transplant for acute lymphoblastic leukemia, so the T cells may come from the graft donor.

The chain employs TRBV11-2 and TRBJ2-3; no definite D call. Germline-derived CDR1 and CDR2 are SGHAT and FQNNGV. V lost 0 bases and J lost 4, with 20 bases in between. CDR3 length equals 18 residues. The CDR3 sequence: CASSLDLTDWGFADTQYF. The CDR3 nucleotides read TGTGCCAGCAGCTTAGATTTGACCGACTGGGGTTTCGCAGATACGCAGTATTTT.

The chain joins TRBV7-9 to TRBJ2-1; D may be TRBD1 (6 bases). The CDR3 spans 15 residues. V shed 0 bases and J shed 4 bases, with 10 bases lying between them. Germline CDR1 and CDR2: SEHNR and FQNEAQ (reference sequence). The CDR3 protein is CASSLAVQGYNEQFF. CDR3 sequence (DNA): TGTGCCAGCAGCTTAGCGGTACAGGGTTACAATGAGCAGTTCTTC. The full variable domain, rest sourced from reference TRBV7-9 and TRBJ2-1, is DTGVSQNPRHKITKRGQNVTFRCDPISEHNRLYWYRQTLGQGPEFLTYFQNEAQLEKSRLLSDRFSAERPKGSFSTLEIQRTEQGDSAMYLCASSLAVQGYNEQFFGPGTRLTVL.

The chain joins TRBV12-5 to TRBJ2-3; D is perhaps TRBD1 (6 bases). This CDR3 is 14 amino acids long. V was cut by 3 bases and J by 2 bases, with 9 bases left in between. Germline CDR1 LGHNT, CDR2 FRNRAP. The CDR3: CASGLGTSTDTQYF. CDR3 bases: TGTGCTAGTGGTTTAGGGACATCCACAGATACGCAGTATTTT.

The CDR3 DNA sequence: TGTGCCAGCAGCTTAGGGGTTGATGGCTACACCTTC. Translating gives CASSLGVDGYTF. This sequence joins TRBV7-9 and TRBJ1-2; D not resolved. This CDR3 has 12 residues. The germline V gene has CDR1 SEHNR and CDR2 FQNEAQ (reference sequence). Trimming stripped 1 base from V and 6 bases from J, with 6 bases between.

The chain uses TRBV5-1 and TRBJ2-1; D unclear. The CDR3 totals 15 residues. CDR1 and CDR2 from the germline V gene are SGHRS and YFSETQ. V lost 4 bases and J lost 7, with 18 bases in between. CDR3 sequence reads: CASSDGNKPLNEQFF. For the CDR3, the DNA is TGCGCCAGCAGCGATGGAAACAAGCCGCTTAATGAGCAGTTCTTC.

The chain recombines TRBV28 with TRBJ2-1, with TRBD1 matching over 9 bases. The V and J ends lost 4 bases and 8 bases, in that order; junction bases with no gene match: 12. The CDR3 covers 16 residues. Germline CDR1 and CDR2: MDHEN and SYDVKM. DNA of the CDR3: TGTGCCAGCAGTTCGCCGGGACAGGGAAATTTAGATGAGCAGTTCTTC. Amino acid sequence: CASSSPGQGNLDEQFF. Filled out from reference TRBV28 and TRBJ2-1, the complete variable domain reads DVKVTQSSRYLVKRTGEKVFLECVQDMDHENMFWYRQDPGLGLRLIYFSYDVKMKEKGDIPEGYSVSREKKERFSLILESASTNQTSMYLCASSSPGQGNLDEQFFGPGTRLTVL.

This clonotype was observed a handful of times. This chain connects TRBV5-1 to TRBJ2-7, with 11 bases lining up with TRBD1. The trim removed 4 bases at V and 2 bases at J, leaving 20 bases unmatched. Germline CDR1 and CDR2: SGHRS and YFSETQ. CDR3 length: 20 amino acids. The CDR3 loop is CASSPLGPFGQGARAYEQYF. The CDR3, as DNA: TGCGCCAGCAGCCCACTAGGACCGTTCGGACAGGGGGCGAGAGCCTACGAGCAGTACTTC. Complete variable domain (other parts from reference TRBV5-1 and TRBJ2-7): KAGVTQTPRYLIKTRGQQVTLSCSPISGHRSVSWYQQTPGQGLQFLFEYFSETQRNKGNFPGRFSGRQFSNSRSEMNVSTLELGDSALYLCASSPLGPFGQGARAYEQYFGPGTRLTVT.

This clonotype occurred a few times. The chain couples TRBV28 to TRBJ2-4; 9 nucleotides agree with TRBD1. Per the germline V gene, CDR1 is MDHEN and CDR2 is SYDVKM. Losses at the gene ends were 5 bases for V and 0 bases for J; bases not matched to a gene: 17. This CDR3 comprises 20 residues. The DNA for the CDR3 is TGTGCCAGCAGTCCACCACCGGGACAGGGATTCCTACTAGCCAAAAACATTCAGTACTTC. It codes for CASSPPPGQGFLLAKNIQYF.

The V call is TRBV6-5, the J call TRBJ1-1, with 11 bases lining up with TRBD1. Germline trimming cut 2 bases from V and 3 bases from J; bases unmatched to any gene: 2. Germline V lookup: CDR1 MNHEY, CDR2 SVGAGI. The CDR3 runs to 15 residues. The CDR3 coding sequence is TGTGCCAGCAGTTACGGGGGACAGGGGGACACTGAAGCTTTCTTT. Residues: CASSYGGQGDTEAFF.